The 4 T cell receptor beta chains listed next were all sequenced from one sample in a study of human T cells and chemical hapten exposure. Sample time point: patch test 2, 6 weeks after DPC sensitization. Treatment meaning: therapeutic diphenylcyclopropenone sensitization with weekly scalp DPC. TCRdb analysed the RACE reads with MiXCR anew, one entry per CDR3 protein. Of roughly 54,000 distinct CDR3 sequences listed, about 10% are singletons. The sample consisted of whole blood, taken in connection with sensitization to the hapten diphenylcyclopropenone (DPC). These receptors all stem from a woman aged 45-65 years with alopecia areata. Some clones in this sample may be carry-over from other donors' samples.

This clonotype was counted many times. This chain links TRBV27 with TRBJ1-5; 9 bases are shared with TRBD1. CDR1 and CDR2 (germline): MNHEY, SMNVEV (reference sequence). CDR3 length: 13 residues. The ends lost 5 bases at V and 7 bases at J; junction bases unmatched: 3. This CDR3 is CASSGQGNQPQHF. CDR3 DNA: TGTGCCAGCAGTGGACAGGGGAACCAGCCCCAGCATTTT.

This clonotype was counted ten times or more. One end of the junction varies from germline; a read error may be responsible. The chain couples TRBV20-1 to TRBJ1-5; possible D gene TRBD1, 5 bases. CDR1 DFQATT and CDR2 SNEGSKA come from the germline V gene (reference sequence). The CDR3 is 17 residues long. The CDR3 DNA follows: TGCAGCGCTAATGACCACCGTGAGACAGAGTCCAATCAGCCCCAGCATTTT. It yields the protein CSANDHRETESNQPQHF.

This chain links TRBV7-2 with TRBJ2-7; 7 bases line up with TRBD2. After removal of 1 base from V and 3 bases from J, the junction contained 9 bases not matched to a gene. The CDR3 extends over 16 amino acids. The germline V gene encodes CDR1 SGHTA and CDR2 FQGNSA. The CDR3: CASSLGPGASGYEQYF. The DNA for the CDR3 is TGTGCCAGCAGCTTAGGCCCTGGGGCTAGCGGCTACGAGCAGTACTTC.

This clonotype occurred many times. CDR3 sequence (DNA): TGTGCCACCTCGAGACAGGGAACCTATAATGAAAAACTGTTTTTT. This codes for CATSRQGTYNEKLFF. V usage is TRBV2 and J usage is TRBJ1-4; TRBD1 matches at 7 bases. The CDR3 extends over 15 amino acids. The germline V gene encodes CDR1 SNHLY and CDR2 FYNNEI. Germline trimming cut 10 bases from V and 4 bases from J; bases unmatched to any gene: 12.